The next 28 T cell receptor beta chains were all read from a single sample in a study of blood T cell repertoires in COVID-19. Assay: immunoSEQ multiplex PCR; the TCRdb copy retains only in-frame clones and omits some. Of roughly 350,000 clones in the sample, around 90% were seen once. The specimen sequenced was PBMCs or T cells enriched from blood (not recorded which). These receptors came from a woman aged 25 to 45 who had recovered from COVID-19.

The chain employs TRBV28 and TRBJ1-1; D possibly corresponds to TRBD1 (5 bases). Trimming removed 8 bases at V and 4 bases at J, with 11 bases between. This CDR3 is 12 amino acids long. The V gene's germline CDR1 is MDHEN and CDR2 SYDVKM. CDR3 in DNA: TGTGCCAGCCGGGGGAGTGGCACTGAAGCTTTCTTT. This sequence encodes CASRGSGTEAFF.

The chain joins TRBV10-3 to TRBJ2-2; 9 bases align to TRBD2. After removal of 8 bases from V and 2 bases from J, the junction contained 6 bases not matched to a gene. Per the germline V gene, CDR1 is ENHRY and CDR2 is SYGVKD. The CDR3 runs 15 residues. The CDR3: CAIGGTSLNTGELFF. CDR3 nucleotides: TGTGCCATCGGCGGGACTAGCTTAAACACCGGGGAGCTGTTTTTT.

This clone occurred a few times. The chain joins TRBV7-9 to TRBJ2-3; tentatively, D is TRBD2 (6 bases). The CDR3 runs to 13 residues. The V gene lost 4 bases and the J gene lost 7 bases, with 12 bases spanning the gap. In germline, CDR1 is SEHNR, CDR2 FQNEAQ (reference sequence). CDR3 in DNA: TGTGCCAGCAGCTCAGCCGGGACTTATACGCAGTATTTT. Translated, it gives CASSSAGTYTQYF.

This chain connects TRBV14 to TRBJ2-2; D may be TRBD1 (6 bases). The CDR3 runs 15 residues. Trimming cost V 4 bases and J 6 bases, with 15 bases left between them. Germline V CDR1 and CDR2: SGHDN, FVKESK. CDR3 DNA sequence: TGTGCCAGCAGCCTCAGGGGATTGTCTTCCGGGGAGCTGTTTTTT. It translates to CASSLRGLSSGELFF.

V is TRBV20-1 and J is TRBJ2-5; D possibly corresponds to TRBD1 (6 bases). The length of the CDR3 is 15 residues. Germline V lookup: CDR1 DFQATT, CDR2 SNEGSKA (reference sequence). V was shortened by 3 bases and J by 3 bases, with 17 bases between the two germline ends. CDR3: CSASYVPGVEETQYF. Here the CDR3 DNA reads TGCAGTGCTAGTTATGTTCCAGGGGTGGAAGAGACCCAGTACTTC.

This chain connects TRBV6-2 or TRBV6-3 to TRBJ2-3; TRBD2 agrees at 7 bases. This CDR3 region has 18 residues. V lost 0 bases and J lost 4; bases outside the gene matches: 13. Per germline, CDR1 MNHEY and CDR2 SVGEGT. The CDR3 protein is CASSYSQLRAGRADTQYF. The CDR3 DNA sequence: TGTGCCAGCAGTTACTCACAGCTTCGAGCGGGAAGGGCAGATACGCAGTATTTT.

CDR3 loop: CASSLDQQGSGANVLTF. The CDR3 nucleotides are TGTGCCAGCAGCTTAGATCAGCAGGGCTCTGGGGCCAACGTCCTGACTTTC. The chain uses TRBV11-2 and TRBJ2-6, with D tentatively TRBD1 (5 bases). V dropped 0 bases and J dropped 0 bases, with 9 bases sitting between them. CDR3 length: 17 residues. From germline, CDR1 is SGHAT and CDR2 FQNNGV.

The chain recombines TRBV28 with TRBJ1-2; perhaps TRBD1 as D (6 bases). V was trimmed by 5 bases and J by 4 bases, leaving 23 bases between them. Germline CDR1 MDHEN, CDR2 SYDVKM. The CDR3 consists of 17 residues. The CDR3 DNA is TGTGCCAGCAGTGCCGGGACACCCCCTAAATGGTCCTATGGCTACACCTTC. Translating it yields CASSAGTPPKWSYGYTF.

The rearrangement joins TRBV2 to TRBJ2-3; unclear D gene. V was clipped by 7 bases and J by 5 bases, with 22 bases between them. The CDR3 is 16 residues long. Germline V CDR1 and CDR2: SNHLY, FYNNEI. CDR3 nucleotide sequence: TGTGCCAGCAAGGCCGAGACTTTGCGTATTAAAGATACGCAGTATTTT. Amino acids: CASKAETLRIKDTQYF.

This clone was recorded once. This sequence joins TRBV20-1 and TRBJ1-2; 7 bases agree with TRBD1. The CDR3 covers 14 residues. Germline trimming cut 3 bases from V and 8 bases from J; bases unmatched to any gene: 12. Per the germline V gene, CDR1 is DFQATT and CDR2 is SNEGSKA (reference sequence). For the CDR3, the DNA is TGCAGTGCTAGTTCCGGGACAGCCCTAGGGGGCTACACCTTC. Amino acids: CSASSGTALGGYTF.

The chain is built from TRBV19 and TRBJ2-7; D unresolved. CDR3 length equals 13 residues. The germline CDR1 and CDR2 sequences are LNHDA and SQIVND (reference sequence). The V end was cut by 0 bases, the J end by 2 bases, with 5 bases between. The CDR3 loop is CASSIDPAYEQYF. DNA for the CDR3: TGTGCCAGTAGTATAGACCCCGCCTACGAGCAGTACTTC. Complete variable domain (other parts from reference TRBV19 and TRBJ2-7): DGGITQSPKYLFRKEGQNVTLSCEQNLNHDAMYWYRQDPGQGLRLIYYSQIVNDFQKGDIAEGYSVSREKKESFPLTVTSAQKNPTAFYLCASSIDPAYEQYFGPGTRLTVT.

The V and J genes are TRBV6-5 and TRBJ1-1; D not resolved. V gave up 0 bases and J gave up 5 bases, with 10 bases separating them. This CDR3 has 14 residues. Germline V CDR1 and CDR2: MNHEY, SVGAGI. CDR3 nucleotide sequence: TGTGCCAGCAGTTACTCAGCGGGCCGGACTGAAGCTTTCTTT. Amino acid sequence: CASSYSAGRTEAFF.

CDR3 nucleotide sequence: TGTGCCAGCAGGAACGGTGACAGAAACTATGGCTACACCTTC. It encodes CASRNGDRNYGYTF. The rearrangement links TRBV2 to TRBJ1-2, with D maybe TRBD1 (5 bases). CDR3 length: 14 amino acids. Looked up from germline, CDR1 is SNHLY and CDR2 is FYNNEI. Trimming removed 6 bases at V and 2 bases at J, with 13 bases between.

The chain couples TRBV4-1 to TRBJ1-5, with unresolved D. Looked up from germline, CDR1 is MGHRA and CDR2 is YSYEKL. V lost 0 bases, J lost 4 bases, and 10 bases lay in between. There are 15 residues in the CDR3. The CDR3 region has the DNA TGCGCCAGCAGCCAAGAGTACAGCTCGAATCAGCCCCAGCATTTT. Protein sequence: CASSQEYSSNQPQHF.

The chain uses TRBV18 and TRBJ2-1; D is perhaps TRBD2 (6 bases). The V gene's germline CDR1 is KGHSH and CDR2 LQKENI. V lost 6 bases and J 0 bases, leaving 30 bases between the germline ends. The CDR3 loop spans 21 amino acids. CDR3 protein: CASSPSTGPPGSLSSYNEQFF. The CDR3 DNA is TGTGCCAGCTCCCCTTCTACTGGACCGCCCGGGAGCCTTAGCTCCTACAATGAGCAGTTCTTC.

The chain has TRBV7-9 and TRBJ1-1; D not certain. CDR3 length: 13 residues. Germline CDR1 is SEHNR and CDR2 is FQNEAQ (reference sequence). The V and J ends lost 1 base and 6 bases respectively, with 9 bases between them. CDR3 DNA: TGTGCCAGCAGCTTAGAGGTCGGAGCTGAAGCTTTCTTT. Translation gives CASSLEVGAEAFF. Looking up the rest from reference TRBV7-9 and TRBJ1-1 gives the full variable domain: DTGVSQNPRHKITKRGQNVTFRCDPISEHNRLYWYRQTLGQGPEFLTYFQNEAQLEKSRLLSDRFSAERPKGSFSTLEIQRTEQGDSAMYLCASSLEVGAEAFFGQGTRLTVV.

This clone appeared once. The chain is built from TRBV5-4 and TRBJ2-5, with TRBD1 matching over 10 bases. The CDR3 has 16 residues. V shed 4 bases and J 5 bases; nucleotides not matched to a gene: 11. Germline-derived CDR1 and CDR2 are SGHNT and YYREEE (reference sequence). The CDR3 DNA follows: TGTGCCAGCAGCAACCGGGACAGGGGTTTATCGGAGACCCAGTACTTC. Translation gives CASSNRDRGLSETQYF. Drawing the rest from reference TRBV5-4 and TRBJ2-5, the complete variable domain is ETGVTQSPTHLIKTRGQQVTLRCSSQSGHNTVSWYQQALGQGPQFIFQYYREEENGRGNFPPRFSGLQFPNYSSELNVNALELDDSALYLCASSNRDRGLSETQYFGPGTRLLVL.

This clone was picked up a small number of times. The rearrangement uses TRBV18 and TRBJ1-1, with D uncertain. The V gene lost 0 bases and the J gene lost 2 bases, with 10 bases spanning the gap. This CDR3 region has 15 residues. CDR1 is KGHSH, CDR2 LQKENI, per germline. The DNA of the CDR3 is TGTGCCAGCTCACCACCTGTAGCTGTAAACACTGAAGCTTTCTTT. Translating it yields CASSPPVAVNTEAFF.

CDR3 amino acids: CASSVALAGDVRGEQFF. The CDR3 nucleotides are TGTGCCAGCAGCGTAGCTCTAGCGGGAGACGTGCGGGGTGAGCAGTTCTTC. This chain links TRBV9 with TRBJ2-1; the match to TRBD2 covers 10 bases. From germline, CDR1 is SGDLS and CDR2 YYNGEE. V shed 0 bases and J 9 bases; nucleotides not matched to a gene: 12. The length of the CDR3 is 17 residues.

This clone was observed once. V gene TRBV28 combines with J gene TRBJ1-6; D unclear. Trimming took 7 bases from V and 7 from J, leaving 14 bases between them. This CDR3 comprises 14 residues. Germline values: CDR1 MDHEN, CDR2 SYDVKM. The CDR3, as DNA: TGTGCCAGCACCACGAATACGGGAAATTCACCCCTCCACTTT. This gives the protein CASTTNTGNSPLHF.

The chain joins TRBV28 to TRBJ2-1, with 9 bases lining up with TRBD1. The CDR3 contains 14 residues. V lost 4 bases, J lost 6 bases, and 4 bases stayed unmatched. From germline, CDR1 is MDHEN and CDR2 SYDVKM. The CDR3 is CASSSDRGINEQFF. DNA for the CDR3: TGTGCCAGCAGTTCGGACAGGGGAATCAATGAGCAGTTCTTC.

The V and J genes are TRBV7-9 and TRBJ1-4, with TRBD1 identical over 8 bases. Per germline, CDR1 SEHNR and CDR2 FQNEAQ (reference sequence). V shed 3 bases, J shed 7 bases, and the junction held 4 bases outside the gene matches. The CDR3 spans 14 residues. CDR3 residues: CASSFRGRVEKLFF. CDR3 nucleotide sequence: TGTGCCAGCAGCTTCAGGGGGCGCGTTGAAAAACTGTTTTTT.

V gene TRBV9 combines with J gene TRBJ2-1; TRBD2 agrees at 7 bases. V lost 3 bases and J lost 4; bases outside the gene matches: 7. From germline, CDR1 is SGDLS and CDR2 YYNGEE. The CDR3 is 15 residues long. CDR3 sequence: CASSDPSGGYNEQFF. The CDR3, as DNA: TGTGCCAGCAGCGACCCTAGCGGAGGGTACAATGAGCAGTTCTTC.

This chain links TRBV28 with TRBJ1-1; the D is unclear. Trimming pared 4 bases from V and 10 bases from J, leaving 19 bases between. Germline V gene sequence: CDR1 MDHEN, CDR2 SYDVKM. The CDR3 runs 14 residues. The CDR3: CASSSPHEGGRAFF. As DNA, the CDR3 is TGTGCCAGCAGTTCCCCCCACGAGGGCGGGCGAGCTTTCTTT.

This clone was counted a single time. This chain connects TRBV28 to TRBJ1-2, with unresolved D. In germline, CDR1 is MDHEN, CDR2 SYDVKM. The length of the CDR3 is 12 residues. Trimming shortened V by 5 bases and J by 4 bases, and 8 bases separated the two germline ends. The CDR3 reads CASSRFFYGYTF. The CDR3 coding sequence is TGTGCCAGCAGTCGGTTTTTCTATGGCTACACCTTC.

The rearrangement joins TRBV18 to TRBJ2-2, with 8 bases aligning to TRBD1. Unmatched junction bases numbered 8, after V lost 6 bases and J lost 2 bases. This CDR3 comprises 16 residues. Germline loops: CDR1 KGHSH, CDR2 LQKENI. The CDR3 DNA reads TGTGCCAGCTCGCAAGGACAGGGAGCTAACACCGGGGAGCTGTTTTTT. This translates into CASSQGQGANTGELFF.

This clone is a singleton in its sample. DNA for the CDR3: TGTGCCAGCTCACCACCTTCGGACAGATATGGCTACACCTTC. Translating it yields CASSPPSDRYGYTF. V gene TRBV18 combines with J gene TRBJ1-2; TRBD1 might be the D (6 bases). Trimming stripped 0 bases from V and 5 bases from J, with 10 bases between. The CDR3 sequence is 14 residues long. From germline, CDR1 is KGHSH and CDR2 LQKENI.

The chain is built from TRBV11-2 and TRBJ1-2; 7 nucleotides match TRBD1. From germline, CDR1 is SGHAT and CDR2 FQNNGV. The CDR3 extends over 14 amino acids. The V and J ends lost 1 base and 8 bases, in that order; junction bases with no gene match: 7. The CDR3 is CASSLVRGPRGYTF. The CDR3 nucleotides read TGTGCCAGCAGCTTAGTTAGGGGGCCGCGGGGCTACACCTTC.